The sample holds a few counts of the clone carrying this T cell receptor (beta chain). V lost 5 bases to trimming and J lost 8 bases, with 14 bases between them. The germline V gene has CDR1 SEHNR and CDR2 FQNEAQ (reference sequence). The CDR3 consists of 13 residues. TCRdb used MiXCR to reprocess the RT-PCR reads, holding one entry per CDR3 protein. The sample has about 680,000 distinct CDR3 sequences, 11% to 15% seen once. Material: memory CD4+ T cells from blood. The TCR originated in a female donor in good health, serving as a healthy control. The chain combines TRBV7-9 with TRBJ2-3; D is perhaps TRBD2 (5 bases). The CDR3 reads CASSRPPGSTQYF. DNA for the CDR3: TGTGCCAGCAGCCGCCCCCCGGGGAGTACGCAGTATTTT.